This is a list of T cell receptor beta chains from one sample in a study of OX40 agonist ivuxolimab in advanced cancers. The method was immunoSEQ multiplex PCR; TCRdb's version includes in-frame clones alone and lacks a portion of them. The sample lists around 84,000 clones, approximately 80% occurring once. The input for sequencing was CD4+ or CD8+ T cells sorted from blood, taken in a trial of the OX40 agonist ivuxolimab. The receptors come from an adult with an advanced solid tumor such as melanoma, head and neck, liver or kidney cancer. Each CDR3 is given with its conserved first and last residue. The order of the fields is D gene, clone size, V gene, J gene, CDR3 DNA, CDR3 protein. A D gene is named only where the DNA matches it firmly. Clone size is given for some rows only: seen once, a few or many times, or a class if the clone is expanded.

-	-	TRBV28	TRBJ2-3	TGTGCCAGCAGGATAACGAATAGGAACAGCCGCACAGATACGCAGTATTTT	CASRITNRNSRTDTQYF
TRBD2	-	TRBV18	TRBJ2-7	TGTGCCAGCTCACCACTGGGACTAGCGGGAGCGTACGAGCAGTACTTC	CASSPLGLAGAYEQYF
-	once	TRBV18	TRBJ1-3	TGTGCCAGCTCACCACCGCAGAGCTCTGGAAACACCATATATTTT	CASSPPQSSGNTIYF
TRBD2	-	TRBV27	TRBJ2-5	TGTGCCAGCAGACAGACTAGCGGGGGGCAAGAGACCCAGTACTTC	CASRQTSGGQETQYF
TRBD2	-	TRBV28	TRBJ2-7	TGTGCCAGCAGTTTAATTGGAGGACTAGCGGGAGAACAGGGCGAGCAGTACTTC	CASSLIGGLAGEQGEQYF
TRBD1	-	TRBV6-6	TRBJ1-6	TGTGCCAGCAGTTATCCGGGACAGCCTAATTCACCCCTCCACTTT	CASSYPGQPNSPLHF
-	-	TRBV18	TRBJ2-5	TGTGCCAGCTCACCACGCAGGGAGACCCAGTACTTC	CASSPRRETQYF
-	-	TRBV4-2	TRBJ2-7	TGTGCCAGCAGCCAAGACCAAGATCTTAGGAGCTCCTACGAGCAGTACTTC	CASSQDQDLRSSYEQYF
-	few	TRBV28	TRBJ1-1	TGTGCCAGCAGTTTACCGCGAACCGAAGCTTTCTTT	CASSLPRTEAFF
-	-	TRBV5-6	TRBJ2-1	TGTGCCAGCAGCTTAGGGGGTAGGGACAATGAGCAGTTCTTC	CASSLGGRDNEQFF
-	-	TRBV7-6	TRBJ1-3	TGTGCCAGCAGTGCCGGAAACACCATATATTTT	CASSAGNTIYF
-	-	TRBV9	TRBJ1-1	TGTGCCAGCAGCGCCACTACAGTGGCCACTGAAGCTTTCTTT	CASSATTVATEAFF
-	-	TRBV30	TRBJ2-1	TGTGCCTGGACTAGGAGCTCCTACAATGAGCAGTTCTTC	CAWTRSSYNEQFF
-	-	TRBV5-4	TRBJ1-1	TGTGCCAGCAGCTTGAAGGGGGTGAGGGGCCCTGGGGCTGAAGCTTTCTTT	CASSLKGVRGPGAEAFF
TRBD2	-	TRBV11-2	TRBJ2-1	TGTGCCAGCAGCTTAGATATTGGGACTAGCGGGAGAAATGAGCAGTTCTTC	CASSLDIGTSGRNEQFF
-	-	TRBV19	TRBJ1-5	TGTGCCAGTAGCGATGCGGGGTTTGGCAATCAGCCCCAGCATTTT	CASSDAGFGNQPQHF
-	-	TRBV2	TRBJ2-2	TGTGCCAGCACTGCGAGGGAGTACACCGGGGAGCTGTTTTTT	CASTAREYTGELFF
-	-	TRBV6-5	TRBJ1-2	TGTGCCAGCAGTACTCGGGGAGGGGCTAACTATGGCTACACCTTC	CASSTRGGANYGYTF
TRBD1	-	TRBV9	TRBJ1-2	TGTGCCAGCAGCGTAATCCCGCTGGAAGGCGGGACAGACTATGGCTACACCTTC	CASSVIPLEGGTDYGYTF
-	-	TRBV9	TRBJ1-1	TGTGCCAGCAGCGTAGCTCACAGCCCGCGGGGGACTGAAGCTTTCTTT	CASSVAHSPRGTEAFF
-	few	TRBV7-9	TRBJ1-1	TGTGCCAGCAGCTTGGGCGACAGGATTAACACTGAAGCTTTCTTT	CASSLGDRINTEAFF
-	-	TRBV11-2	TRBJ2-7	TGTGCCAGCAGCCGAGACTCCTACGAGCAGTACTTC	CASSRDSYEQYF
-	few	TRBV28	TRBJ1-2	TGTGCCAGCAGTTTGCCGGGGCTGGGCGGCTACACCTTC	CASSLPGLGGYTF
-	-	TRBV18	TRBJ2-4	TGTGCCAGCTCACCGGGCATAAGGGTGTGGTACTTC	CASSPGIRVWYF
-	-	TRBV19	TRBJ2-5	TGTGCCAGTAGTATCAGGGACCTGCAAGAGACCCAGTACTTC	CASSIRDLQETQYF
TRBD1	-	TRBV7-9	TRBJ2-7	TGTGCCAGCAGCTCGCAGGGGGCGAGGTACGAGCAGTACTTC	CASSSQGARYEQYF
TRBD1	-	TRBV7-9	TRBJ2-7	TGTGCCAGCAGCTTCGGGACAGTGTCCTACGAGCAGTACTTC	CASSFGTVSYEQYF
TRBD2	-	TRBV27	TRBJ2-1	TGTGCCAGCAGTTTGACTAGCGGATGGAACAATGAGCAGTTCTTC	CASSLTSGWNNEQFF
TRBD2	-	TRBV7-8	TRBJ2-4	TGTGCCAGCAGCTTTTTGAGGCTAGCGGGGGGAACCCAAAACATTCAGTACTTC	CASSFLRLAGGTQNIQYF
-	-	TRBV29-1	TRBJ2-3	TGCAGCGTTGTTTATGTTGTGAGGGGGGGCACAGATACGCAGTATTTT	CSVVYVVRGGTDTQYF
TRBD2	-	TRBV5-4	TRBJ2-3	TGTGCCAGCAGCTTGCTGTCGGGAGGAGGCACAGATACGCAGTATTTT	CASSLLSGGGTDTQYF
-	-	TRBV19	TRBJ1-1	TGTGCCAGTAAGTACTACAGGAACACTGAAGCTTTCTTT	CASKYYRNTEAFF
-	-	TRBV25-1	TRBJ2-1	TGTGCCATCCACTTCCTCGGAGATCTCCCCTACAATGAGCAGTTCTTC	CAIHFLGDLPYNEQFF
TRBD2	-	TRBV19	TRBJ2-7	TGTGCCAGCCGGAGAGGGACTAGCGTCTCCGAGCAGTACTTC	CASRRGTSVSEQYF
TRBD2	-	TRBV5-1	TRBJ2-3	TGCGCCAGCAGCCCTTATCGAGCGGGAGGGGGATACACAGATACGCAGTATTTT	CASSPYRAGGGYTDTQYF
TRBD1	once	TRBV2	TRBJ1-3	TGTGCCAGCAGGAAAACGCAGGGGGCTGGAAACACCATATATTTT	CASRKTQGAGNTIYF
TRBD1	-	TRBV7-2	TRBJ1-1	TGTGCCAGCAGCTTAAATGAGGGGGCTGGCACTGAAGCTTTCTTT	CASSLNEGAGTEAFF
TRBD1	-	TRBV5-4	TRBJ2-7	TGTGCCAGCAGCTGGGGGACAGGAGTGCAAGAATTGGAGTGGTACTTC	CASSWGTGVQELEWYF
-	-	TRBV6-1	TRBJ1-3	TGTGCCAGCAGTGCCTCTGGAAACACCATATATTTT	CASSASGNTIYF
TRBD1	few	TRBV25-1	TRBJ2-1	TGTGCCAGCAGCGGCATGGACAGGTCTTCGTACAATGAGCAGTTCTTC	CASSGMDRSSYNEQFF
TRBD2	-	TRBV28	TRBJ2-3	TGTGCCAGCAGTTCAGATTGGACTAGCGGGGGGGACTACACCTTAGATACGCAGTATTTT	CASSSDWTSGGDYTLDTQYF
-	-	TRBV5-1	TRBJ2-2	TGCGCCAGCAGCCCGACAGAGACCAACACCGGGGAGCTGTTTTTT	CASSPTETNTGELFF
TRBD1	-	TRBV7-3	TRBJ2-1	TGTGCCAGCAGCTTTGACAGGGCCTCCTACAATGAGCAGTTCTTC	CASSFDRASYNEQFF
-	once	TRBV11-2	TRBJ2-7	TGTGCCAGCAGCTTTAATCCAGGGTCCGAGCAGTACTTC	CASSFNPGSEQYF
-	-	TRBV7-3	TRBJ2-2	TGTGCCAGCAGGGCCGGATGGGGGCCAGACGGGGAGCTGTTTTTT	CASRAGWGPDGELFF
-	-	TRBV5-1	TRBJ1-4	TGCGCCAGCAGAAAGGACGTAGAGGAAAAACTGTTTTTT	CASRKDVEEKLFF
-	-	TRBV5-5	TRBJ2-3	TGTGCCAGCACCCTACGACAGCGGACCAAGGGCACAGATACGCAGTATTTT	CASTLRQRTKGTDTQYF
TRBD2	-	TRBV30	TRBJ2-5	TGTGCCTGGAATAAGTGGGAGGGCCAGGGAGAGACCCAGTACTTC	CAWNKWEGQGETQYF
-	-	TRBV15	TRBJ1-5	TGTGCCACCAGCGGAAGATCGAATCAGCCCCAGCATTTT	CATSGRSNQPQHF